Below are 25 T cell receptor beta chains sequenced from a single sample in a study of blood T cell repertoires in COVID-19. This table comes from immunoSEQ multiplex PCR, and its TCRdb copy is limited to in-frame clones, with some not included. The sample lists some 200,000 clones, 85% to 90% occurring once. The specimen was peripheral blood. These receptors all come from a man in his forties or fifties with acute or convalescent COVID-19.

The rearrangement joins TRBV13 to TRBJ1-1, with D unclear. This CDR3 contains 15 residues. V was shortened by 5 bases and J by 4 bases, with 17 bases between the two germline ends. Germline V lookup: CDR1 PRHDT, CDR2 FYEKMQ (reference sequence). This CDR3 reads CASSPPTQTGTEAFF. DNA of the CDR3: TGTGCCAGCAGCCCCCCGACCCAGACGGGCACTGAAGCTTTCTTT.

V usage is TRBV27 and J usage is TRBJ2-7; D remains ambiguous. The germline CDR1 and CDR2 sequences are MNHEY and SMNVEV (reference sequence). The CDR3 spans 13 residues. V lost 2 bases, J lost 0 bases, and 5 bases lay in between. The CDR3 spells CASSLDNSYEQYF. DNA of the CDR3: TGTGCCAGCAGTTTAGACAACTCCTACGAGCAGTACTTC.

The sample holds a few counts of this clone. The CDR3 DNA follows: TGTGCCAGCAGTGAACTCAGCGGGGAGCTGTTTTTT. Its translation: CASSELSGELFF. The chain couples TRBV2 to TRBJ2-2; no reliable D call. Germline V gene sequence: CDR1 SNHLY, CDR2 FYNNEI. This CDR3 contains 12 residues. V gave up 2 bases and J gave up 7 bases, with 5 bases separating them.

CDR3 protein: CASSLSVGGGEKLFF. CDR3 bases: TGCGCCAGCAGCTTGTCCGTAGGCGGGGGTGAAAAACTGTTTTTT. V is TRBV5-1 and J is TRBJ1-4, with D maybe TRBD1 (5 bases). CDR3 length: 15 amino acids. Germline-derived CDR1 and CDR2 are SGHRS and YFSETQ. V gave up 1 base and J gave up 7 bases, with 14 bases separating them.

The chain combines TRBV10-1 with TRBJ2-3; a weak D match, TRBD1 (6 bases). The CDR3 length is 13 residues. V was trimmed by 5 bases and J by 4 bases, leaving 10 bases between them. Germline CDR1 is WNHNN and CDR2 is SYGVQD (reference sequence). In nucleotides, the CDR3 is TGCGCCAGCAGTCCCGGGACACCAGATACGCAGTATTTT. Residues: CASSPGTPDTQYF.

CDR3 sequence reads: CVRSKQGGETQYF. The DNA of the CDR3 is TGTGTCAGAAGCAAACAGGGAGGGGAGACCCAGTACTTC. The V and J genes are TRBV7-5 and TRBJ2-5; the table assigns TRBD2, which was not confirmed against the DNA. TRBV7-5 is recorded as a pseudogene. This CDR3 contains 13 residues.

The CDR3 bases are TGTGCCAGCAGCCCGGGACAGGGGTTCAATCAGCCCCAGCATTTT. Amino acid sequence: CASSPGQGFNQPQHF. The rearrangement links TRBV27 to TRBJ1-5; 10 bases map to TRBD1. Looked up from germline, CDR1 is MNHEY and CDR2 is SMNVEV (reference sequence). V was pared by 6 bases and J by 3 bases, with 5 bases of the junction left unmatched. This CDR3 comprises 15 residues.

The rearrangement uses TRBV10-3 and TRBJ1-1, with TRBD1 matching 8 bases. V lost 4 bases to trimming and J lost 1 base; unmatched junction nucleotides: 8. There are 16 residues in the CDR3. CDR1 and CDR2 (germline): ENHRY, SYGVKD. The CDR3 loop reads CAISGTLTGENTEAFF. As DNA, the CDR3 is TGTGCCATCAGTGGGACCCTGACAGGGGAGAACACTGAAGCTTTCTTT.

The chain recombines TRBV5-1 with TRBJ2-7; 11 bases match TRBD2. V was clipped by 4 bases and J by 1 base; unmatched bases: 10. CDR3 length: 17 amino acids. The germline V gene encodes CDR1 SGHRS and CDR2 YFSETQ. The CDR3 protein is CASSPVLAGGGSYEQYF. The CDR3 bases are TGCGCCAGCAGCCCTGTCCTAGCGGGGGGCGGGTCCTACGAGCAGTACTTC.

The chain employs TRBV19 and TRBJ2-7; D is perhaps TRBD1 (6 bases). Trimming took 3 bases from V and 6 from J, leaving 15 bases between them. The germline V gene has CDR1 LNHDA and CDR2 SQIVND (reference sequence). The CDR3 has 14 amino acids. CDR3 region: CASSMMQGPGEQYF. The DNA of the CDR3 is TGTGCCAGTAGTATGATGCAGGGGCCGGGCGAGCAGTACTTC.

The chain uses TRBV7-2 and TRBJ1-2; 7 bases match TRBD1. The CDR3 loop spans 15 amino acids. The germline gives CDR1 SGHTA, CDR2 FQGNSA. V was pared by 1 base and J by 5 bases, with 7 bases of the junction left unmatched. The CDR3 reads CASSLENRGVYGYTF. Here the CDR3 DNA reads TGTGCCAGCAGCTTAGAGAACAGGGGTGTTTATGGCTACACCTTC.

The gene calls are TRBV6-5 and TRBJ1-2; D gene ambiguous. The CDR3 consists of 12 residues. Germline loops: CDR1 MNHEY, CDR2 SVGAGI. Trimming took 10 bases from V and 4 from J, leaving 13 bases between them. CDR3 bases: TGTGCCACCGACCCGGGAGGCTATGGCTACACCTTC. Encoded protein: CATDPGGYGYTF.

The gene calls are TRBV6-2 or TRBV6-3 and TRBJ2-5; D is unclear. The CDR3 consists of 14 residues. CDR1 is MNHEY and CDR2 is SVGEGT in the germline V gene. V shed 1 base and J shed 4 bases, with 10 bases lying between them. The DNA for the CDR3 is TGTGCCAGCAGTTACTACGGTCACCCAGAGACCCAGTACTTC. Protein: CASSYYGHPETQYF.

This clone was seen a single time. V and J are TRBV20-1 and TRBJ1-5; D is unresolved. Germline values: CDR1 DFQATT, CDR2 SNEGSKA (reference sequence). Trimming shortened V by 6 bases and J by 5 bases, and 5 bases separated the two germline ends. CDR3 length equals 10 residues. CDR3 region: CSAGDQPQHF. The CDR3 bases are TGCAGTGCCGGGGATCAGCCCCAGCATTTT.

This clone was seen once. The chain joins TRBV12-3 or TRBV12-4 to TRBJ1-5, with D perhaps matching TRBD1 (5 bases). Deletions cut 3 bases from V and 6 bases from J, with 9 bases between. The CDR3 consists of 13 residues. The CDR3 region is CASSFGRGQPQHF. In DNA form, the CDR3 reads TGTGCCAGCAGTTTCGGTAGGGGTCAGCCCCAGCATTTT.

The chain employs TRBV10-3 and TRBJ1-6; TRBD1 matches at 7 bases. V trimming: 3 bases; J trimming: 6 bases; junction bases outside the gene matches: 8. The CDR3 loop spans 16 amino acids. Germline CDR1 ENHRY, CDR2 SYGVKD. CDR3 region: CAISEQGIPPNSPLHF. CDR3 coding DNA: TGTGCCATCAGTGAACAGGGGATCCCACCTAATTCACCCCTCCACTTT.

This clone has only one observation. The rearrangement links TRBV4-1 to TRBJ2-2; 7 nucleotides line up with TRBD2. Unmatched junction bases numbered 9, after V lost 6 bases and J lost 5 bases. CDR1 MGHRA and CDR2 YSYEKL come from the germline V gene. The CDR3 runs 15 residues. CDR3 DNA sequence: TGCGCCAGCAGAATCGCGGGGGTAAAGACCGGGGAGCTGTTTTTT. This translates into CASRIAGVKTGELFF.

The chain uses TRBV19 and TRBJ1-1; TRBD1 agrees at 8 bases. The CDR3 extends over 15 amino acids. J was trimmed by 0 bases and V by 7 bases; bases with no gene match: 7. CDR1 and CDR2 from the germline V gene are LNHDA and SQIVND (reference sequence). Written as DNA, the CDR3 is TGTGCCAGTAAACACAGGGGGAGCATGAACACTGAAGCTTTCTTT. Translating it yields CASKHRGSMNTEAFF.

V is TRBV6-5 and J is TRBJ1-1; no clear D. CDR3 length: 13 residues. V lost 6 bases and J lost 1, with 9 bases in between. The germline V gene encodes CDR1 MNHEY and CDR2 SVGAGI. As DNA, the CDR3 is TGTGCCAGCAGGGAGACCTCGAACACTGAAGCTTTCTTT. Amino acids: CASRETSNTEAFF.

The genes are TRBV7-9 and TRBJ2-1, with D possibly being TRBD2 (6 bases). This CDR3 is 15 amino acids long. The V end was cut by 7 bases, the J end by 5 bases, with 18 bases between. From germline, CDR1 is SEHNR and CDR2 FQNEAQ (reference sequence). Written as DNA, the CDR3 is TGTGCCAGCACCTCTCTAACCGGGGGAAACAATGAGCAGTTCTTC. Translation gives CASTSLTGGNNEQFF.

This clone was detected once. The rearrangement joins TRBV5-8 to TRBJ1-1; 8 bases are a match to TRBD1. V lost 4 bases to trimming and J lost 1 base; unmatched junction nucleotides: 3. CDR1 is SGHTS, CDR2 YDEGEE, per germline. The CDR3 is made up of 14 amino acids. The CDR3 sequence is CASSLTGANTEAFF. DNA of the CDR3: TGTGCCAGCAGCCTGACAGGGGCGAACACTGAAGCTTTCTTT.

V usage is TRBV19 and J usage is TRBJ2-3, with TRBD2 matching over 8 bases. This CDR3 is 16 amino acids long. The V gene's germline CDR1 is LNHDA and CDR2 SQIVND (reference sequence). V lost 4 bases and J lost 3; bases outside the gene matches: 9. The CDR3 loop is CASSSPGGGRTDTQYF. As DNA, the CDR3 is TGTGCCAGTAGTAGTCCCGGGGGGGGTAGGACAGATACGCAGTATTTT. Full variable domain (rest looked up from reference TRBV19 and TRBJ2-3): DGGITQSPKYLFRKEGQNVTLSCEQNLNHDAMYWYRQDPGQGLRLIYYSQIVNDFQKGDIAEGYSVSREKKESFPLTVTSAQKNPTAFYLCASSSPGGGRTDTQYFGPGTRLTVL.

The chain carries TRBV19 and TRBJ1-1, with 8 nucleotides matching TRBD1. Unmatched junction bases numbered 7, after V lost 0 bases and J lost 4 bases. Germline V gene data show CDR1 as LNHDA and CDR2 as SQIVND (reference sequence). The length of the CDR3 is 16 residues. The CDR3 DNA follows: TGTGCCAGTAGTATAGAGCTGACAGGGGTAAGCACTGAAGCTTTCTTT. The encoded protein is CASSIELTGVSTEAFF. The entire variable domain, with the rest obtained from reference TRBV19 and TRBJ1-1, is as follows: DGGITQSPKYLFRKEGQNVTLSCEQNLNHDAMYWYRQDPGQGLRLIYYSQIVNDFQKGDIAEGYSVSREKKESFPLTVTSAQKNPTAFYLCASSIELTGVSTEAFFGQGTRLTVV.

In this sample, this clone turned up once. The chain has TRBV14 and TRBJ2-1; the match to TRBD1 covers 10 bases. V was pared by 3 bases and J by 7 bases, with 15 bases of the junction left unmatched. The CDR3 covers 18 residues. Germline assignment: CDR1 SGHDN and CDR2 FVKESK. This CDR3 is CASSQDRLGQGKFNEQFF. The CDR3 DNA follows: TGTGCCAGCAGCCAGGATCGCCTGGGACAGGGGAAGTTTAATGAGCAGTTCTTC.

This chain links TRBV27 with TRBJ1-2; no firm D call. With 4 bases removed from V and 4 bases from J, the gap between germline ends came to 13 bases. This CDR3 region has 14 residues. Germline CDR1 and CDR2: MNHEY and SMNVEV (reference sequence). The CDR3 DNA follows: TGTGCCAGCAGTTCATTACAGACCCTCTATGGCTACACCTTC. This sequence encodes CASSSLQTLYGYTF.